The clone carrying this T cell receptor beta chain has just a few counts. Its target is unknown. This sample was taken from a study of T cell repertoires in cytomegalovirus infection. Trimming removed 5 bases at V and 2 bases at J, with 15 bases between. Germline values: CDR1 SEHNR, CDR2 FQNEAQ (reference sequence). The CDR3 loop spans 16 amino acids. TCRdb recomputed calls from the reads with MiXCR, one row per CDR3 protein. This table has some 99,000 distinct CDR3 sequences, 25% to 30% appearing once. This chain joins TRBV7-9 and TRBJ2-2; D perhaps matches TRBD1 (6 bases). This clonotype was obtained from a human donor in good health (CMV status not recorded). Some clones in this sample may be carry-over from other donors' samples. The sequenced sample was CD8+ T cells from cultured PBMCs, obtained from culture after CMV antigen stimulation. CDR3 nucleotide sequence: TGTGCCAGCAGCCCATTATGGGGGCTAAACACCGGGGAGCTGTTTTTT. Translated, it gives CASSPLWGLNTGELFF.